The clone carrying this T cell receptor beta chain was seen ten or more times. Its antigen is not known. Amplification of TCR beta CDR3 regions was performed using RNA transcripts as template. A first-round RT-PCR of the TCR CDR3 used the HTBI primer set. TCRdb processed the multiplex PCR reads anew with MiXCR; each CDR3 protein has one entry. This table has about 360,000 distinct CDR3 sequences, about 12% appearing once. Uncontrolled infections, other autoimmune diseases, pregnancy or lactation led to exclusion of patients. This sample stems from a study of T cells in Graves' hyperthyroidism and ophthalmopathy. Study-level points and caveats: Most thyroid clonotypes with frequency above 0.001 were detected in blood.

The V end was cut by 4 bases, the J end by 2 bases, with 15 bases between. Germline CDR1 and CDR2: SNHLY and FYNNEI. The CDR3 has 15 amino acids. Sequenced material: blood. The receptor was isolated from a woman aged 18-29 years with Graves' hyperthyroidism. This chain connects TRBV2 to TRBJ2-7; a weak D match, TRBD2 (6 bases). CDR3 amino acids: CASSALADLTYEQYF. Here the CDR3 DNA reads TGTGCCAGCAGTGCTTTAGCGGACCTTACCTACGAGCAGTACTTC.